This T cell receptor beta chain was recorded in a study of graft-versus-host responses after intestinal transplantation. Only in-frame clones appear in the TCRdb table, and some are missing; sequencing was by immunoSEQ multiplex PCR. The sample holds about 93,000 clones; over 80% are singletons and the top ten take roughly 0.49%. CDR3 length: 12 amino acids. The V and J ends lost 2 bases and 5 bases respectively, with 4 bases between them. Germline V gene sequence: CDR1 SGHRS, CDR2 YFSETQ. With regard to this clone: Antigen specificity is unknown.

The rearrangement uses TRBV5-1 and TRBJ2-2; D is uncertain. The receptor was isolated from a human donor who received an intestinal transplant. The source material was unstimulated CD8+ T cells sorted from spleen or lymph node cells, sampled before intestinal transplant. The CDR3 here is CASSFATGELFF. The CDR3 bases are TGCGCCAGCAGCTTTGCGACCGGGGAGCTGTTTTTT.